These T cell receptor beta chains were read from a single sample in a study of neurological immune-mediated disorders. TCRdb re-called the 5' RACE reads with MiXCR, one entry per CDR3 protein. Here the sample spans about 79,000 distinct CDR3 sequences, roughly 15% being singletons. What was sequenced was PBMCs. All receptors derive from a woman between 50 and 59 years old in good health. The CDR3 runs from the conserved cysteine through the conserved F or W. The D gene is left open where the match is weak. The size field is filled for only some rows; it gives once, few, many or a size class.

j_call clone_size v_call cdr3_length d_call cdr3_nt cdr3_aa
TRBJ2-3 many TRBV5-1 18 NA TGCGCCAGCAGCTTGGAAGGTTGGGGACTCCTCGACACAGATACGCAGTATTTT CASSLEGWGLLDTDTQYF
TRBJ1-5 many TRBV7-2 12 NA TGTGCCAGCAGCTTCAGTAGCCAGCCCCAGCATTTT CASSFSSQPQHF
TRBJ2-1 many TRBV29-1 13 NA TGCAGCGTGGACAGACCCTATGCCGGTGAGCAGTTCTTC CSVDRPYAGEQFF
TRBJ1-1 many TRBV6-5 13 NA TGTGCCAGCAGTTACCGGACCAACACTGAAGCTTTCTTT CASSYRTNTEAFF
TRBJ2-7 many TRBV5-1 14 TRBD2 TGCGCCAGCAGCCGGACTAGCGGGGACTACGAGCAGTACTTC CASSRTSGDYEQYF
TRBJ2-3 many TRBV7-2 14 NA TGTGCCAGCAGCTTATCGCGGGACACAGATACGCAGTATTTT CASSLSRDTDTQYF
TRBJ1-2 many TRBV5-1 15 NA TGCGCCAGCAGCCCGGGGACACCTAATAACTATGGCTACACCTTC CASSPGTPNNYGYTF
TRBJ2-1 NA TRBV5-1 15 TRBD2 TGCGACAGCAGCTTGTCGCGGGGGGGATACAATGAGCAGTTCTTC CDSSLSRGGYNEQFF
TRBJ2-3 many TRBV20-1 15 TRBD2 TGCAGTGCCCAACCGGCGCGGGGGAACACAGATACGCAGTATTTT CSAQPARGNTDTQYF
TRBJ1-1 many TRBV5-1 15 NA TGCGCCAGCAGCTTGGAGGGCCCGTCGAGCACTGAAGCTTTCTTT CASSLEGPSSTEAFF
TRBJ1-3 few TRBV5-4 16 TRBD1 TGTGCCAGCAGCTACTATTTTCGGGACAGCGGAAACACCATATATTTT CASSYYFRDSGNTIYF
TRBJ1-2 many TRBV3-1 14 TRBD1 TGTGCCAGCAGCCTCGCGACAGGGGCAGGGGGCTACACCTTC CASSLATGAGGYTF
TRBJ2-3 many TRBV28 15 NA TGTGCCAGCACAGGGGTCAGGGGTCTTCAAGATACGCAGTATTTT CASTGVRGLQDTQYF
TRBJ2-7 many TRBV12-3/TRBV12-4 13 NA TGTGCCAGCAGTGGGGACACTGCCTACGAGCAGTACTTC CASSGDTAYEQYF
TRBJ1-6 many TRBV12-3/TRBV12-4 17 NA TGTGCCAGCACTTCTCGGATGGGAAGGGATTTTAATTCACCCCTCCACTTT CASTSRMGRDFNSPLHF
TRBJ2-1 many TRBV2 13 TRBD1 TGTGCCAGCACCTATAATCAGGGGGATGAGCAGTTCTTC CASTYNQGDEQFF
TRBJ2-5 NA TRBV18 13 NA TGTGCCAGCTCACCAGACCTTCGGGAGACCCAGTACTTC CASSPDLRETQYF
TRBJ2-3 NA TRBV5-1 16 NA TGCGCCAGCAGCTTGGTCGCGGGCTTCGGCACAGATACGCAGTATTTT CASSLVAGFGTDTQYF
TRBJ1-2 many TRBV12-3/TRBV12-4 14 TRBD1 TGTGCCAGCAGCGCGGGACAGATCAACTATGGCTACACCTTC CASSAGQINYGYTF
TRBJ1-1 many TRBV28 14 NA TGTGCCAGCAGTGGGCCCGAAAGGGCCGGGGGGGCTTTCTTT CASSGPERAGGAFF
TRBJ2-1 many TRBV5-1 18 TRBD2 TGCGCCAGCAGTTGGACTAGCGGGAGATCATGGGGGTACAATGAGCAGTTCTTC CASSWTSGRSWGYNEQFF
TRBJ2-7 many TRBV7-2 14 TRBD2 TGTGCCAGCAGAAGGGGACTAGCGAGCTACGAGCAGTACTTC CASRRGLASYEQYF
TRBJ2-7 many TRBV28 15 NA TGTGCCAGCAGTTTGGCAGGTGAGGCACCTGACGAGCAGTACTTC CASSLAGEAPDEQYF
TRBJ2-3 many TRBV20-1 14 NA TGCAGTGCTAGCCCCTCGGGGAACGGAGATACGCAGTATTTT CSASPSGNGDTQYF